The source of this T cell receptor (beta chain) is a study of metastatic and nonmetastatic thyroid tumors. About the study: Malignant and benign thyroid patients had repertoires compared in peripheral blood and tumor or nodule tissue.

As originally analysed: CDR3 differences across clinicopathological groups were used to build a distant-metastasis classifier for papillary thyroid cancer. TCRdb re-called the PCR reads through MiXCR. TCRdb's processing, not the study's, gives the V and J calls here. Of around 26,000 clones in the sample, roughly 20% were seen once. This clone was seen repeatedly, ten times or more. Its specificity is unknown. Thyroid surgery was performed in patients who had received no treatment beforehand. The V gene end was trimmed by 6 bases and the J gene end by 0 bases; junction bases not matched to a gene: 11. The CDR3 runs 16 residues. Looked up from germline, CDR1 is DFQATT and CDR2 is SNEGSKA (reference sequence). Findings and limits, study-wide: Reportedly, malignant thyroid tumors had significantly higher TCR beta diversity than benign nodules, in blood and tumor.

This receptor was identified in a female donor with papillary thyroid cancer or a benign thyroid nodule (not recorded which). Some clones in this sample may be carry-over from other donors' samples. This sequence joins TRBV20-1 and TRBJ2-3; TRBD2 aligns across 8 bases. Sequenced: adjacent normal tissue. Written as DNA, the CDR3 is TGCAGTGCCGTTCCTTTGTCGGGAGGGAGCACAGATACGCAGTATTTT. It translates to CSAVPLSGGSTDTQYF.